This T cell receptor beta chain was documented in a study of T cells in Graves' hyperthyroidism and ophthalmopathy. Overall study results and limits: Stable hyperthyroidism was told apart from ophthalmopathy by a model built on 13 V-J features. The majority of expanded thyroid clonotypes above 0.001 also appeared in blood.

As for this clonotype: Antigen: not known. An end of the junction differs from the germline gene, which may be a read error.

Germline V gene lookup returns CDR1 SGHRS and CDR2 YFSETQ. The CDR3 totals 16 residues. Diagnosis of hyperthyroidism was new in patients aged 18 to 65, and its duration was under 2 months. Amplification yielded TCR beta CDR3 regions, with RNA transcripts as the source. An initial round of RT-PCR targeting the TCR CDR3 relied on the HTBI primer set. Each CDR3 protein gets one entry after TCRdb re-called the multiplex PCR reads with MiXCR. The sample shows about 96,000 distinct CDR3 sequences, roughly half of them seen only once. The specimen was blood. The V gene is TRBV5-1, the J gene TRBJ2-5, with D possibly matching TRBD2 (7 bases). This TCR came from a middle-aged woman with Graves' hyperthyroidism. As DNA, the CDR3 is TGTGCCAGCAGCCGGGGGCTGTCGTCGGGAGGAGAGACCCAGTACTTC. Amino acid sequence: CASSRGLSSGGETQYF. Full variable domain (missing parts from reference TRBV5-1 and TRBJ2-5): KAGVTQTPRYLIKTRGQQVTLSCSPISGHRSVSWYQQTPGQGLQFLFEYFSETQRNKGNFPGRFSGRQFSNSRSEMNVSTLELGDSALYLCASSRGLSSGGETQYFGPGTRLLVL.